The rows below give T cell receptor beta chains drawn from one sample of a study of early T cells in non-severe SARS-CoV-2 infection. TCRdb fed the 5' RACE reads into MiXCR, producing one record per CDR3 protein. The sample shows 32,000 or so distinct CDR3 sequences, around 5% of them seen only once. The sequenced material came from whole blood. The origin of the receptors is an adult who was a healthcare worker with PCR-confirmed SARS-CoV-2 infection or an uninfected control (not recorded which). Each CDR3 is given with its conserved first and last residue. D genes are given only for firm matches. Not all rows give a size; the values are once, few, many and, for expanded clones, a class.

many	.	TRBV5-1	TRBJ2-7	TGCGCCAGCAGCTTGGATCCAGGGACCGACGCTTACTCCTACGAGCAGTACTTC	CASSLDPGTDAYSYEQYF
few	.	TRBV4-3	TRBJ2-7	TGCGCCAGCAGCCAAGATCGATGGGCCAGAGCCTACGAGCAGTACTTC	CASSQDRWARAYEQYF
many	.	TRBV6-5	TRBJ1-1	TGTGCCAGCAGGGAGGCCGGGACACCGAACACTGAAGCTTTCTTT	CASREAGTPNTEAFF
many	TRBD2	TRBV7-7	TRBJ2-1	TGTGCCAGCAGCCCCTACGGGGGGATGGCGGGTGAGCAGTTCTTC	CASSPYGGMAGEQFF
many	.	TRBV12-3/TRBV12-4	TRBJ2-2	TGTGCCAGCACGTGGGCGAGGTCCGACACCGGGGAGCTGTTTTTT	CASTWARSDTGELFF
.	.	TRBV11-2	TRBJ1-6	TGTGCCAGCAGCTTAGACAATTCACCCCTCCACTTT	CASSLDNSPLHF
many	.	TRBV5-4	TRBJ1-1	TGTGCCAGCAGCCCGCAGAGGCGGGGCGAAGCTTTCTTT	CASSPQRRGEAFF
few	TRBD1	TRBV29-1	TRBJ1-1	TGCAGCGTTGGACAGGGGGGAGAATACACTGAAGCTTTCTTT	CSVGQGGEYTEAFF
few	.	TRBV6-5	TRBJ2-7	TGTGCCAGCAGCCTTCAGACTAGTTGGGACGAGCAGTACTTC	CASSLQTSWDEQYF
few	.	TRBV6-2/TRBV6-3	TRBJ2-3	TGTGCCAGCAGTTACTCCCCGGGACTCAAAGATACGCAGTATTTT	CASSYSPGLKDTQYF
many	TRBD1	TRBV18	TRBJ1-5	TGTGCCAGCCCGAGCTCCTTGACCAAGACCGGGACAGAGTATCAGCCCCAGCATTTT	CASPSSLTKTGTEYQPQHF
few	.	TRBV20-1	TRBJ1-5	TGCAGTGCAGGCCAAGATAAGCCCCAGCATTTT	CSAGQDKPQHF
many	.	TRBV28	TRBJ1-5	TGTGCCAGCAGCGCGGGACAAGGTTATCAGCCCCAGCATTTT	CASSAGQGYQPQHF
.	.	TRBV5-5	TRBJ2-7	TGTGCCAGCAGCTTTGGCCCGCAAAATTACGAGCAGTACTTC	CASSFGPQNYEQYF
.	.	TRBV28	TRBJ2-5	TGTGCCAGCAGTTCTCACGTTGAGGGTGAGACCCAGTACTTC	CASSSHVEGETQYF
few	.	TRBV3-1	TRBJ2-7	TGTGCCAGCAGCCTCTGGGGCGAGCAGTACTTC	CASSLWGEQYF
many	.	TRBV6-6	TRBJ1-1	TGTGCCAGCAGTCCTCGCCAGGGCACTGAAGCTTTCTTT	CASSPRQGTEAFF
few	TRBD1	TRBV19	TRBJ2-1	TGTGCCTCAGGGGGCAACATCTACAATGAGCAGTTCTTC	CASGGNIYNEQFF
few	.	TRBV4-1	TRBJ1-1	TGCGCCAGCAGCCACCAGCCGAACACTGAAGCTTTCTTT	CASSHQPNTEAFF
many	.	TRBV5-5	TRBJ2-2	TGTGCCAGCAGGGCAGGGCCCACCGGGGAGCTGTTTTTT	CASRAGPTGELFF
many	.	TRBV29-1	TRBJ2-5	TGCAGCGTTGAGTTACCACGGTCGTACCAAGAGACCCAGTACTTC	CSVELPRSYQETQYF
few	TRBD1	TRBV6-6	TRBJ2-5	TGTGCCAGCACCAGGGACAGAGGAAAGACCCAGTACTTC	CASTRDRGKTQYF
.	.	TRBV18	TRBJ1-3	TGTGCCAGCTCTCGTACAGGACAGCCGTCCTCTGGAAACACCATATATTTT	CASSRTGQPSSGNTIYF
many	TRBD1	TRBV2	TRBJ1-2	TGTGCCAGCAGTCCACAGGGGGGGTTTGGCTACACCTTC	CASSPQGGFGYTF
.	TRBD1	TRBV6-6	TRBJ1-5	TGTGCCAGCACCCTAGGGGACAGGAATCAGCCCCAGCATTTT	CASTLGDRNQPQHF
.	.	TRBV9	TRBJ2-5	TGTGCCAGCAGCGTACTACCGGGGACGGAGACCCAGTACTTC	CASSVLPGTETQYF
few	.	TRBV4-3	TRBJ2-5	TGCGCCAGCAGCCAAGATGAAACAGGCCAAGAGACCCAGTACTTC	CASSQDETGQETQYF
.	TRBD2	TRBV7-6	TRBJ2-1	TGTGCCAGCAGCTTTTCCGGGACTAGCGGGGGGGCCTGGAATGAGCAGTTCTTC	CASSFSGTSGGAWNEQFF
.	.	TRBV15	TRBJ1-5	TGTGCCACAGCGGTATTTAGCAATCAGCCCCAGCATTTT	CATAVFSNQPQHF
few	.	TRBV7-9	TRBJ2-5	TGTGCCAGCAGTGAGGTCGTCGGAGGCGAGACCCAGTACTTC	CASSEVVGGETQYF
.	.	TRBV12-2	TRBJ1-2	TGTGCAAGTCGCTACAAGGGGGGGTTGCGAATTCGCTACACCTTC	CASRYKGGLRIRYTF
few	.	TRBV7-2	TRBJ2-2	TGTGCCAGCAGCTTAGTACGGGCCGGGGAGCTGTTTTTT	CASSLVRAGELFF
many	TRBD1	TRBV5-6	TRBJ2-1	TGTGCCAGCAGCTATGTCGGGACAGGGTACAATGAGCAGTTCTTC	CASSYVGTGYNEQFF
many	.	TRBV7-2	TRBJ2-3	TGTGCCAGCAGCTTAAGACAGCTCACAGATACGCAGTATTTT	CASSLRQLTDTQYF
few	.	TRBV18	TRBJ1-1	TGTGCCAGCTCACCGCAGACCAGCTCTGAAGCTTTCTTT	CASSPQTSSEAFF
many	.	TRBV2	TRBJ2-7	TGTGCCAGCAGTGCATCCCGGGGCCATGGTTACGAGCAGTACTTC	CASSASRGHGYEQYF
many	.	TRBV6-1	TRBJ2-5	TGTGCCAGCAGCCGCCCGTCTCGTGAGACCCAGTACTTC	CASSRPSRETQYF
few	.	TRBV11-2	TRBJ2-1	TGTGCCAGCAGCGGCCGGCATGAGCAGTTCTTC	CASSGRHEQFF
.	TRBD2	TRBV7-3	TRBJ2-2	TGTGCCAGCAGCAAAGGACTAGCCTCGGGCACCGGGGAGCTGTTTTTT	CASSKGLASGTGELFF
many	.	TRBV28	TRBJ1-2	TGTGCCAGCAGCTCGGGTCCTTTTGGCTACACCTTC	CASSSGPFGYTF
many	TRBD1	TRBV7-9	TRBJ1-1	TGTGCCAGCAGCTCGTCAGGGGGAACTGAAGCTTTCTTT	CASSSSGGTEAFF
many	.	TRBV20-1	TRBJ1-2	TGCAGTGCTAGGCCTGGGGGTTATGGCTACACCTTC	CSARPGGYGYTF
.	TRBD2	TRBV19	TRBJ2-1	TGTGCCAGTAGTATAATCGGGGGGGCAAGGGAGCAGTTCTTC	CASSIIGGAREQFF
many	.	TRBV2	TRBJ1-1	TGTGCCAGCAGTGAAGCGCTTCAGCAAAACACTGAAGTTTTCTTT	CASSEALQQNTEVFF